This TCR beta chain was identified during a study of blood T cells in healthy people across ages. Broader study findings: Fewer expanded clones and more diversity marked long-lived versus aged donors.

Whenever a sample was processed, at least 6.5 million PBMCs were isolated. Worth noting for this clonotype: Its antigen is as yet unknown.

A J-beta primer mix and a sample-barcoded 5' primer were used in a second PCR of roughly 7 to 12 cycles. Each TCR beta cDNA got a 12-nucleotide random molecular identifier. There were at least 3 million CDR3-containing paired-end reads obtained from each sample. Each CDR3 protein is one row after TCRdb ran MiXCR on the 5' RACE reads. Seen here are roughly 830,000 distinct CDR3 sequences, around 62% observed once, and the top ten hold approximately 30%. This CDR3 has 14 residues. V dropped 7 bases and J dropped 1 base, with 14 bases sitting between them. This chain links TRBV12-3 or TRBV12-4 with TRBJ2-7; D gene ambiguous. This TCR came from a man aged 30 to 39 in good health. The source material was blood. CDR3 bases: TGTGCCAGCACTGGAACAGTATCGTCCTACGAGCAGTACTTC. Amino acid sequence: CASTGTVSSYEQYF.